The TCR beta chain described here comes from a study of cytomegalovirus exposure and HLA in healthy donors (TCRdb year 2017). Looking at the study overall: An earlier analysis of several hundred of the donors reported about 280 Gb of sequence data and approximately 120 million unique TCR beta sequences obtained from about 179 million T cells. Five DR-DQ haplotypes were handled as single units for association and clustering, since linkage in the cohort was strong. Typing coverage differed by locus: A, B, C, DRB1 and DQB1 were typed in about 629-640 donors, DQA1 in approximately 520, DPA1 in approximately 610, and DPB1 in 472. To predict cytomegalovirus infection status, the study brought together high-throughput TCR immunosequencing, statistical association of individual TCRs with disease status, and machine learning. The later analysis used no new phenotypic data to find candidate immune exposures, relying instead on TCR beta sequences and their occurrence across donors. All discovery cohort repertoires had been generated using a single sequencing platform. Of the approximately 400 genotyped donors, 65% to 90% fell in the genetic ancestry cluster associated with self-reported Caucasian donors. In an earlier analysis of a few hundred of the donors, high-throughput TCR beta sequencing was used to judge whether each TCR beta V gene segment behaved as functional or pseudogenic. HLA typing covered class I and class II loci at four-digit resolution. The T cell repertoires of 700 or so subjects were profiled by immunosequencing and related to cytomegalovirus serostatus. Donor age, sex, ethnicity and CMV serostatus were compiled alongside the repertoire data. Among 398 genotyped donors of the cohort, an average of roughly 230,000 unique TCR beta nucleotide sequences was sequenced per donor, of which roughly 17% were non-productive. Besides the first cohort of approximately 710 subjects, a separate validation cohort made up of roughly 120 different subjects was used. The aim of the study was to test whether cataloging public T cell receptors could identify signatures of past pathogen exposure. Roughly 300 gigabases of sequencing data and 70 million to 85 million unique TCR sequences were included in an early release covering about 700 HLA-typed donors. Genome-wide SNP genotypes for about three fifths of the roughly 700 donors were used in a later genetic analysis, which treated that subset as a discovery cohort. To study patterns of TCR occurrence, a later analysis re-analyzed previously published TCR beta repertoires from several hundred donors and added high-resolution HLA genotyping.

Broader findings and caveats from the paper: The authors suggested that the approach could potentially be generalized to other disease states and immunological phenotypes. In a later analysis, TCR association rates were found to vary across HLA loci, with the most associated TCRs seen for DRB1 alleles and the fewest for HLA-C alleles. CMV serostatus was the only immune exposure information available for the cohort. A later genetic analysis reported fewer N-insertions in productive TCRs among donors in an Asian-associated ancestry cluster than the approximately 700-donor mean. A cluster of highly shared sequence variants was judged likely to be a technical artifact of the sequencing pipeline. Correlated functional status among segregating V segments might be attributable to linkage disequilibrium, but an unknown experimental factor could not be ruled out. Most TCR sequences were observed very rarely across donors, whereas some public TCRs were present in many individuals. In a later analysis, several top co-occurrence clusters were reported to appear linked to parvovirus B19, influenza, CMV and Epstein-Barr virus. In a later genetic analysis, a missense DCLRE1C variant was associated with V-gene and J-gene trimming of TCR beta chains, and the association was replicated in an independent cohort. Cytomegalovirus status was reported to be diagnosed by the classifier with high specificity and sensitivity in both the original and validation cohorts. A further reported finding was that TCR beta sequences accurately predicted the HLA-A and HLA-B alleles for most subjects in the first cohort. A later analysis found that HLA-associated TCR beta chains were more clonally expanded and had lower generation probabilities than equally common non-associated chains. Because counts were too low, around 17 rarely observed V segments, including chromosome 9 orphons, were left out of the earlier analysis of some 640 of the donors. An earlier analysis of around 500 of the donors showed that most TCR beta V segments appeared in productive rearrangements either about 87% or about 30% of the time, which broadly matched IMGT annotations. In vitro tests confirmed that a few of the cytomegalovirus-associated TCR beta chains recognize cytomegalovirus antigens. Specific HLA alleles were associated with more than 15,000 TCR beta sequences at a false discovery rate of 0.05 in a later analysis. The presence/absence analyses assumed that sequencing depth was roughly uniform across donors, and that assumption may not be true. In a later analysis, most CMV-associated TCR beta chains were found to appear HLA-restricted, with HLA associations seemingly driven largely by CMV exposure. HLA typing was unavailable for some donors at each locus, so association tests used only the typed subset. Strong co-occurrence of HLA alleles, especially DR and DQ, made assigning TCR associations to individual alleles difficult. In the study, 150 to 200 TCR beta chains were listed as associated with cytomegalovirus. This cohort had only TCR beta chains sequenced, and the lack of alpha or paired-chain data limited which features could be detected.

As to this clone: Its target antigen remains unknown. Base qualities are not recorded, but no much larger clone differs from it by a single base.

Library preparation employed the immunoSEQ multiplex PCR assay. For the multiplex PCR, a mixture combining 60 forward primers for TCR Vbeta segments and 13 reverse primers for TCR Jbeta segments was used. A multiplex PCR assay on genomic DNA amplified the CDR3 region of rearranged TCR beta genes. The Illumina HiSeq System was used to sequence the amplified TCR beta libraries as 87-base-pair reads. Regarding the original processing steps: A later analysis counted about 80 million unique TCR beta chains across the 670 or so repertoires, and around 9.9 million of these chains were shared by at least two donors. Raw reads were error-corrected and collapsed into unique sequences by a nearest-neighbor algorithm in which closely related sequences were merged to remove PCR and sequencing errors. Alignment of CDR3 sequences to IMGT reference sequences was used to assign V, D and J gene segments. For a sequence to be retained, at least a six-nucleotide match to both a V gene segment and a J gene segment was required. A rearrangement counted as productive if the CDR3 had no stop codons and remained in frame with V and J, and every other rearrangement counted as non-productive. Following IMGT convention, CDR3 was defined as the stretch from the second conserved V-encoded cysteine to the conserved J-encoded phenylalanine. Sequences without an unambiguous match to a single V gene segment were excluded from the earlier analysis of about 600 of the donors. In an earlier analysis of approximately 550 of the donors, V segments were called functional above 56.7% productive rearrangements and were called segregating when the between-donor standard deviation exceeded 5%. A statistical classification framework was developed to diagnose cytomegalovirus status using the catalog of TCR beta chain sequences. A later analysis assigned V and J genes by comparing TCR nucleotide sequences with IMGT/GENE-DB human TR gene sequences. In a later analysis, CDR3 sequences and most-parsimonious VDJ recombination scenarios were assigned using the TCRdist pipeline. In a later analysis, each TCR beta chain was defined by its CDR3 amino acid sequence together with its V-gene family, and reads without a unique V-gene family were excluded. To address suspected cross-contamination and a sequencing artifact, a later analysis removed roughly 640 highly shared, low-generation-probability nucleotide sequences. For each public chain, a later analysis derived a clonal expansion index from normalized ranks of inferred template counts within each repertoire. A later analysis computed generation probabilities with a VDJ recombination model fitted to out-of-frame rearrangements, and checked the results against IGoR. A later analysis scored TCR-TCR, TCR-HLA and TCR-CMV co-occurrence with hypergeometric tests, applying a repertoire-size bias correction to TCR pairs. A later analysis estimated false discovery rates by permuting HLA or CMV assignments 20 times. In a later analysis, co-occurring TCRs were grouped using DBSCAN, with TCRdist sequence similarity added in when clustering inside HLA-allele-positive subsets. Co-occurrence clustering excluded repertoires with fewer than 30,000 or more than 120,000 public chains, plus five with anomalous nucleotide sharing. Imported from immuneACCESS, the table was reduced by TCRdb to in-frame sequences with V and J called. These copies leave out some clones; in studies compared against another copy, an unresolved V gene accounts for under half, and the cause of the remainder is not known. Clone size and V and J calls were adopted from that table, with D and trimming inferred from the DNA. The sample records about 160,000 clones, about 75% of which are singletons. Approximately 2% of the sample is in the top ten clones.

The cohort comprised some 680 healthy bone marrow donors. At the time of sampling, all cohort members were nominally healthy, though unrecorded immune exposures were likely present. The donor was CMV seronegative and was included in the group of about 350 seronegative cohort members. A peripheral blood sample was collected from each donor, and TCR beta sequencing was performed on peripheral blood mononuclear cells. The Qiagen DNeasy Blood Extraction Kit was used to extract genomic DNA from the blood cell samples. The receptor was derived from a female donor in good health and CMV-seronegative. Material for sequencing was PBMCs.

This receptor has the CDR3 CASRRGSYEQYF. The DNA sequence reads TGTGCCAGCAGGCGGGGGAGTTACGAGCAGTACTTC. The sequence joins TRBV13 to TRBJ2-7; 7 bases in the middle match TRBD2. CDR1 PRHDT and CDR2 FYEKMQ are derived from the germline V gene (reference sequence). Taken from cysteine to phenylalanine, the CDR3 has 12 residues. The entry retains the CDR3 DNA only, 36 bases that are in frame from base 1. Germline trimming amounts to 6 bases on V and 4 bases on J, with 3 as the count of junction bases outside the gene matches.